This is a list of T cell receptor beta chains from one sample in a study of T-cell reconstitution after alpha-beta-depleted transplantation in children. In TCRdb, the PCR reads were re-called with MiXCR into one record per CDR3 protein. Of hundreds of thousands of distinct CDR3 sequences in the sample, around 7.5% were seen once. Sequencing was performed on PBMCs, mostly from graft donor cells, taken 180 days after TCRalphabeta/CD19-depleted stem cell transplant. The receptors stem from a male patient under 18 who had a stem cell transplant for acute lymphoblastic leukemia, so the T cells may come from the graft donor. CDR3s include the opening cysteine and the closing phenylalanine or tryptophan. The order of the fields is CDR3 protein, clone size, J gene, V gene. Part of the rows lack a size; the others show once, few, many or a class for expanded clones.

CDR3: CASSFRDYEQYF
size: many
J: TRBJ2-7
V: TRBV7-9

CDR3: CASSPGPPSVGPFYEQYF
size: few
J: TRBJ2-7
V: TRBV5-6

CDR3: CASSYRDSTDTQYF
size: -
J: TRBJ2-3
V: TRBV6-5

CDR3: CASSLAAWSQAFF
size: many
J: TRBJ1-1
V: TRBV5-1

CDR3: CASNGRYTGELFF
size: many
J: TRBJ2-2
V: TRBV6-1

CDR3: CASSVSEVPSDTQYF
size: many
J: TRBJ2-3
V: TRBV7-9

CDR3: CASSVGGGAPWDEQFF
size: many
J: TRBJ2-1
V: TRBV9

CDR3: CASQDRVGGYTF
size: many
J: TRBJ1-2
V: TRBV2

CDR3: CASKGATDTQYF
size: few
J: TRBJ2-3
V: TRBV9

CDR3: CAISDGSRSTVDQPQHF
size: many
J: TRBJ1-5
V: TRBV10-3

CDR3: CASSSLLNTEAFF
size: many
J: TRBJ1-1
V: TRBV7-2

CDR3: CASSFPSMSYEQYF
size: many
J: TRBJ2-7
V: TRBV28

CDR3: CASSPLAGAYNEQFF
size: many
J: TRBJ2-1
V: TRBV7-3

CDR3: CASSITGARLQYF
size: -
J: TRBJ2-7
V: TRBV19

CDR3: CASSLAWDRFSYEQYF
size: -
J: TRBJ2-7
V: TRBV7-9

CDR3: CASSLVTTEISYNEQFF
size: many
J: TRBJ2-1
V: TRBV7-2

CDR3: CASSQSRDTQYF
size: many
J: TRBJ2-3
V: TRBV6-2/TRBV6-3

CDR3: CASSLVGSDTQYF
size: many
J: TRBJ2-3
V: TRBV27

CDR3: CASSKADRSYEQYF
size: many
J: TRBJ2-7
V: TRBV21-1

CDR3: CASSITANQGNEQYF
size: many
J: TRBJ2-7
V: TRBV7-2

CDR3: CASSAHSQETQYF
size: many
J: TRBJ2-5
V: TRBV6-4

CDR3: CATGRGSYEQYF
size: few
J: TRBJ2-7
V: TRBV6-6

CDR3: CASSWFTGGRLSYNEQFF
size: many
J: TRBJ2-1
V: TRBV5-1

CDR3: CASSKGLASKGEQYF
size: few
J: TRBJ2-7
V: TRBV7-2

CDR3: CSVVGPANTGELFF
size: many
J: TRBJ2-2
V: TRBV29-1

CDR3: CASSPPQLDSSTDTQYF
size: many
J: TRBJ2-3
V: TRBV7-9

CDR3: CSARGTGGSNSPLHF
size: many
J: TRBJ1-6
V: TRBV20-1

CDR3: CASSYEETQYF
size: many
J: TRBJ2-5
V: TRBV6-5

CDR3: CASSLDSRNTGELFF
size: many
J: TRBJ2-2
V: TRBV12-3/TRBV12-4

CDR3: CASSVTGGADTQYF
size: many
J: TRBJ2-3
V: TRBV6-1

CDR3: CASSRGQGRTGELFF
size: many
J: TRBJ2-2
V: TRBV12-3/TRBV12-4

CDR3: CSVSGTYEQYF
size: many
J: TRBJ2-7
V: TRBV29-1

CDR3: CASSSQGWKNEKLFF
size: many
J: TRBJ1-4
V: TRBV7-8

CDR3: CASSQGRWDEQFF
size: many
J: TRBJ2-1
V: TRBV4-3

CDR3: CASSARDRAYNEQFF
size: many
J: TRBJ2-1
V: TRBV5-4

CDR3: CASGRDGGSYEQYF
size: many
J: TRBJ2-7
V: TRBV2

CDR3: CASSLDRRLSYEQYF
size: many
J: TRBJ2-7
V: TRBV5-1

CDR3: CASSAGLRLGGELFF
size: many
J: TRBJ2-2
V: TRBV27

CDR3: CASGLLLWGAAF
size: many
J: TRBJ1-2
V: TRBV12-5

CDR3: CSVGTSGRLYEQYF
size: many
J: TRBJ2-7
V: TRBV29-1

CDR3: CATSEGLAGLYEQYF
size: -
J: TRBJ2-7
V: TRBV24-1

CDR3: CASSSSYRAYEQYF
size: many
J: TRBJ2-7
V: TRBV12-3/TRBV12-4

CDR3: CASSLEWLGNTEAFF
size: many
J: TRBJ1-1
V: TRBV5-1

CDR3: CSVADRPTKVAFF
size: many
J: TRBJ1-1
V: TRBV29-1

CDR3: CASSFGDRVDEQYF
size: many
J: TRBJ2-7
V: TRBV5-1

CDR3: CASSSLTGNYGYTF
size: many
J: TRBJ1-2
V: TRBV13

CDR3: CASSLGAYNEQFF
size: many
J: TRBJ2-1
V: TRBV5-1

CDR3: CASSRRTRGVIPYEQYF
size: many
J: TRBJ2-7
V: TRBV3-1

CDR3: CASSLGVTSGPYNEQFF
size: few
J: TRBJ2-1
V: TRBV5-1

CDR3: CSVEGRSYEQYF
size: many
J: TRBJ2-7
V: TRBV29-1

CDR3: CASSLLGAGTGELFF
size: many
J: TRBJ2-2
V: TRBV28